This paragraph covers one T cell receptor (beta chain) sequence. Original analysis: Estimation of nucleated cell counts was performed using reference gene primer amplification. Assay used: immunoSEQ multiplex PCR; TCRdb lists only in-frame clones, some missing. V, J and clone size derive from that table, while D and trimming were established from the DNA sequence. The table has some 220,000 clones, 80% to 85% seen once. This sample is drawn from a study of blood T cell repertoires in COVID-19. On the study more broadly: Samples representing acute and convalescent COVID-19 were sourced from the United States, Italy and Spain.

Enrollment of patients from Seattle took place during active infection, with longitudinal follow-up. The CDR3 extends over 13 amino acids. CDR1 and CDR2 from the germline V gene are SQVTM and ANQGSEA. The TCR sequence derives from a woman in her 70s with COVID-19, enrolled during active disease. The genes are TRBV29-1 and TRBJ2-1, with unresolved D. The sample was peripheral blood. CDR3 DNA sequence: TGCTCCGCCAAAGACGGGTTCTACAATGAGCAGTTCTTC. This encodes CSAKDGFYNEQFF.